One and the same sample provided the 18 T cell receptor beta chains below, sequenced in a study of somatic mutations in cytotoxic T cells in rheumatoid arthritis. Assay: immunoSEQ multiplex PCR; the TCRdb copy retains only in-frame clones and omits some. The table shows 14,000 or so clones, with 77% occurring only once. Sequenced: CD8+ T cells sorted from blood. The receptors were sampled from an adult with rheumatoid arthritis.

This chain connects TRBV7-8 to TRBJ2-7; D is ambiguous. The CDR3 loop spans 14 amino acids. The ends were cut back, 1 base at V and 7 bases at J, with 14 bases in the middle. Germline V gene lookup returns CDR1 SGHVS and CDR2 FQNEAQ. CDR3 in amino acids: CASSLGPSGSEQYF. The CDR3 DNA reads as TGTGCCAGCAGCTTAGGGCCCTCCGGGTCGGAGCAGTACTTC.

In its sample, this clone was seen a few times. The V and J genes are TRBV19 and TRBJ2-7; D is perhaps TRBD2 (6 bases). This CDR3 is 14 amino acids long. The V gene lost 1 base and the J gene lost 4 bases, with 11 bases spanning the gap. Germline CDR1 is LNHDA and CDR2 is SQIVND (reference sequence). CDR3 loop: CASSIGGLWYEQYF. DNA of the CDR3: TGTGCCAGTAGTATAGGGGGACTCTGGTACGAGCAGTACTTC.

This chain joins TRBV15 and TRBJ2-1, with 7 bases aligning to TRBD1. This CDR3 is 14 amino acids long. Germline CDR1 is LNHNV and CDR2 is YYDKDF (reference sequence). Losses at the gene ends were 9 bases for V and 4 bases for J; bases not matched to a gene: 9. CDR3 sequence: CATSAGTDYNEQFF. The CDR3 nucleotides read TGTGCCACTAGCGCCGGGACAGATTACAATGAGCAGTTCTTC.

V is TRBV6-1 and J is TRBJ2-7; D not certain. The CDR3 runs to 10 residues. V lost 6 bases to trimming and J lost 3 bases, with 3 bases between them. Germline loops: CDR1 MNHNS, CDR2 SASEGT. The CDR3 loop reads CASSDYEQYF. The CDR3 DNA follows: TGTGCCAGCAGCGACTACGAGCAGTACTTC.

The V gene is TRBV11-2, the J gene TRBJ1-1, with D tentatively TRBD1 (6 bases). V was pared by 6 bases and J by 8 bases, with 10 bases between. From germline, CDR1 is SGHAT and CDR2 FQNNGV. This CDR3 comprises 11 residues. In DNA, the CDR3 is TGTGCCAGCAGTCTTGACAGGGAAGCTTTCTTT. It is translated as CASSLDREAFF.

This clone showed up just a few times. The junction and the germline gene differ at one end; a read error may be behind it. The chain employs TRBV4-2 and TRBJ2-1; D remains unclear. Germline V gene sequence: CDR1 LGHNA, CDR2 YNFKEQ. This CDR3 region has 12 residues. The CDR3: CASSQPPDSLLF. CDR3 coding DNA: TGTGCCAGCAGCCAACCACCGGATTCGTTGCTCTTC.

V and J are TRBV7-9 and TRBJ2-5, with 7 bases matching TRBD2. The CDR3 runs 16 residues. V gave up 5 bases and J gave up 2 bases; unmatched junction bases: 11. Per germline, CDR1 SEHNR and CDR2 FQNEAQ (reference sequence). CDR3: CASSHTSGDAQETQYF. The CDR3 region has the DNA TGTGCCAGCAGCCACACGAGCGGGGACGCGCAAGAGACCCAGTACTTC.

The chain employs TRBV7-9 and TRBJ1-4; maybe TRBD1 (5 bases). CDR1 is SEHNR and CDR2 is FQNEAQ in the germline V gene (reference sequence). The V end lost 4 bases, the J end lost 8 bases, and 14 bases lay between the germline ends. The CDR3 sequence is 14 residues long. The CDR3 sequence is CASSWGEGEEKLFF. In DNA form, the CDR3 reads TGTGCCAGCAGCTGGGGGGAAGGGGAAGAAAAACTGTTTTTT.

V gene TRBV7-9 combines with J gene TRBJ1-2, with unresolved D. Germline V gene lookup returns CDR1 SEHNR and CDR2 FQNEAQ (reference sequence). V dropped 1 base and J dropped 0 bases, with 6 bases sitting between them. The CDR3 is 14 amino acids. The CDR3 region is CASSLDQTNYGYTF. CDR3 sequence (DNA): TGTGCCAGCAGCTTAGACCAGACTAACTATGGCTACACCTTC.

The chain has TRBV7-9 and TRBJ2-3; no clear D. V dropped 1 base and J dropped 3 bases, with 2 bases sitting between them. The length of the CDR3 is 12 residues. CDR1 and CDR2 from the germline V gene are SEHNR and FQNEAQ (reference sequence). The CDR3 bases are TGTGCCAGCAGCTTAGGTACAGATACGCAGTATTTT. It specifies CASSLGTDTQYF.

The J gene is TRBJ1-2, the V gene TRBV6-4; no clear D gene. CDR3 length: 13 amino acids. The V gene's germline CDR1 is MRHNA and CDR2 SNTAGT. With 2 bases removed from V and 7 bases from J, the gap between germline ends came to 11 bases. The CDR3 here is CASSDGVSAGYTF. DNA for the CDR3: TGTGCCAGCAGTGACGGGGTTTCTGCTGGCTACACCTTC.

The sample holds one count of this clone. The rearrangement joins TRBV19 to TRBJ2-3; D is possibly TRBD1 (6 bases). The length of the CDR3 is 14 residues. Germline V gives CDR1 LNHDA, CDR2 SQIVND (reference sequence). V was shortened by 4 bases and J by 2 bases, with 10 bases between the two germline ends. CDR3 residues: CASSSGGYTDTQYF. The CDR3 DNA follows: TGTGCCAGTAGTAGTGGGGGCTACACAGATACGCAGTATTTT.

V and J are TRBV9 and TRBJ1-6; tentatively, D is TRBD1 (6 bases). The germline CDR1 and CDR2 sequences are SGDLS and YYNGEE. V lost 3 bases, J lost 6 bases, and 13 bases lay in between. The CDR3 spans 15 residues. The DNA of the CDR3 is TGTGCCAGCAGCGGGGGGGGCGTGGGTAATTCACCCCTCCACTTT. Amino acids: CASSGGGVGNSPLHF.

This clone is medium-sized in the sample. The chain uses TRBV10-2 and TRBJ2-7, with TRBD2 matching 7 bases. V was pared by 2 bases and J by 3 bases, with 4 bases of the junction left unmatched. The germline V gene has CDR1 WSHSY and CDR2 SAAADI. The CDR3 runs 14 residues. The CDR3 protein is CASSESGNIYEQYF. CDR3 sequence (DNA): TGCGCCAGCAGTGAGAGCGGGAACATCTACGAGCAGTACTTC.

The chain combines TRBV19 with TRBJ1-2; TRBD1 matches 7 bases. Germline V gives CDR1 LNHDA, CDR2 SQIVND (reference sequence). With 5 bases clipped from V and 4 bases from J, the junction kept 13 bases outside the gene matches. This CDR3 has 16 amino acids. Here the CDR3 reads CASSYSTGSWGYGYTF. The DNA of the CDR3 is TGTGCCAGTAGTTACTCGACAGGGAGTTGGGGCTATGGCTACACCTTC. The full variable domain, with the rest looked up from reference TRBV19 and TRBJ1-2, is DGGITQSPKYLFRKEGQNVTLSCEQNLNHDAMYWYRQDPGQGLRLIYYSQIVNDFQKGDIAEGYSVSREKKESFPLTVTSAQKNPTAFYLCASSYSTGSWGYGYTFGSGTRLTVV.

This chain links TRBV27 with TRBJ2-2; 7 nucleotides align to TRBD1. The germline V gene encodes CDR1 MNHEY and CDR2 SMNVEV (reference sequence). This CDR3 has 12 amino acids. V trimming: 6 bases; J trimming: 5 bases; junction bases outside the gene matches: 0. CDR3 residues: CASRGQTGELFF. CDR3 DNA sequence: TGTGCCAGCAGGGGACAGACCGGGGAGCTGTTTTTT.

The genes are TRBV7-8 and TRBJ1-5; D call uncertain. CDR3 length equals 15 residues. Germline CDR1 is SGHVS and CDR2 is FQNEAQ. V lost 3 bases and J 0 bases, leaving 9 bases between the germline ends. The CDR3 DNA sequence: TGTGCCAGCAGCTTTCGACCGATTAGCAATCAGCCCCAGCATTTT. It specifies CASSFRPISNQPQHF. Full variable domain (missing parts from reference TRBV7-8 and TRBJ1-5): GAGVSQSPRYKVAKRGQDVALRCDPISGHVSLFWYQQALGQGPEFLTYFQNEAQLDKSGLPSDRFFAERPEGSVSTLKIQRTQQEDSAVYLCASSFRPISNQPQHFGDGTRLSIL.

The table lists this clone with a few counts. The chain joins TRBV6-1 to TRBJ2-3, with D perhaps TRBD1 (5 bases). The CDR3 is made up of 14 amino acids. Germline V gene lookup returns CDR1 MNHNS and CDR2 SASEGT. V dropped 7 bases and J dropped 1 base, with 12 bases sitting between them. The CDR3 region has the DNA TGTGCCAGCACCGAAGGGGCCGGCACAGATACGCAGTATTTT. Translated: CASTEGAGTDTQYF.